The clone carrying this T cell receptor (beta chain) was seen more than once but under ten times. The antigen remains undetermined. The sample comes from a study of response to subunit inactivated influenza vaccine. Each CDR3 protein is one row after TCRdb ran MiXCR on the RT-PCR reads. The data contain around 760,000 distinct CDR3 sequences, about 14% of them seen just once; the ten biggest clones take up 5.5% to 8%. Trimming left V 3 bases short and J 2 bases short, with 8 bases between. CDR3 size: 15 residues. CDR1 is MNHEY, CDR2 SMNVEV, per germline (reference sequence). General study findings and limits: It was suggested by the authors that few new T cells are recruited by each seasonal influenza vaccination.

This sequence joins TRBV27 and TRBJ2-6; no firm D call. Sequencing was performed on PBMCs from blood, taken 14 to 15 days before vaccination. The clonotype comes from a man in his forties or fifties who received an inactivated influenza vaccine. The CDR3 DNA is TGTGCCAGCAGTTTCATATATGCTGGGGCCAACGTCCTGACTTTC. Amino acid sequence: CASSFIYAGANVLTF.